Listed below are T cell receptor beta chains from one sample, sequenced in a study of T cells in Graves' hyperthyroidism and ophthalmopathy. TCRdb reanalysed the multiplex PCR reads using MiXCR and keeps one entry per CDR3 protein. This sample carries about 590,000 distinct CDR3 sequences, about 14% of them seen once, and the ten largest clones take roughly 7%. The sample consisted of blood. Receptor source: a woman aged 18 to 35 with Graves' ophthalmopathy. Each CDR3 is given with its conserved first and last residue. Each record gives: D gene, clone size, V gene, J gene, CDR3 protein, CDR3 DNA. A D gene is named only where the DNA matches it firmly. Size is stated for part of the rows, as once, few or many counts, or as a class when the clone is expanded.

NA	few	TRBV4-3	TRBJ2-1	CASSQGRGRGNEQFF	TGCGCCAGCAGCCAAGGACGCGGCAGGGGTAATGAGCAGTTCTTC
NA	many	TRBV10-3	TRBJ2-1	CAISKSTASRGSYNEQFF	TGTGCCATCAGCAAATCAACAGCCTCACGGGGCTCCTACAATGAGCAGTTCTTC
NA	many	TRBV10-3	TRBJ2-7	CAIRPVGNYEQYF	TGTGCCATCAGACCAGTCGGGAACTACGAGCAGTACTTC
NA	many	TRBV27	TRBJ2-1	CASSFTRIVVDEQFF	TGTGCCAGCAGTTTCACCCGGATAGTAGTAGATGAGCAGTTCTTC
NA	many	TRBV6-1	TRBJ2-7	CASSFGGTSSYEQYF	TGTGCCAGCAGCTTTGGGGGAACCTCCTCCTACGAGCAGTACTTC
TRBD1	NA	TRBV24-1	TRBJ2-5	CATSETGTGGGKTQYF	TGTGCCACCAGTGAAACCGGGACAGGGGGCGGAAAGACCCAGTACTTC
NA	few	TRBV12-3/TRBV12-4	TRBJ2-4	CASSPGVIQYF	TGTGCCAGCAGTCCCGGGGTCATTCAGTACTTC
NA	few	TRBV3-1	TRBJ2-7	CASSQAISSYEQYF	TGTGCCAGCAGCCAAGCGATTTCCTCCTACGAGCAGTACTTC
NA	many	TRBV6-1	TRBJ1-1	CASSERGVRRTEAFF	TGTGCCAGCAGTGAACGAGGTGTCAGGCGAACTGAAGCTTTCTTT
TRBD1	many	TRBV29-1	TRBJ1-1	CSVDLRDSLYTEAFF	TGCAGCGTTGACCTCCGGGACAGCCTTTACACTGAAGCTTTCTTT
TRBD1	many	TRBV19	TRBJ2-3	CASSMRETGGITDTQYF	TGTGCCAGTAGTATGCGAGAGACAGGGGGCATCACAGATACGCAGTATTTT
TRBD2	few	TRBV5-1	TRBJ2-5	CASSMGLAGTQETQYF	TGCGCCAGCTCGATGGGGTTAGCGGGAACCCAAGAGACCCAGTACTTC
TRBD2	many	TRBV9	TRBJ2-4	CASSVGVAGAKNIQYF	TGTGCCAGCAGCGTAGGGGTAGCGGGGGCCAAAAACATTCAGTACTTC
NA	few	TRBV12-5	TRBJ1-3	CASGLALYFVGNTIYF	TGTGCTAGTGGTTTGGCCCTCTACTTCGTTGGAAACACCATATATTTT
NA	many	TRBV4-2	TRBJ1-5	CASSQDSAYTNQPQHF	TGTGCCAGCAGCCAAGATTCGGCCTATACGAATCAGCCCCAGCATTTT
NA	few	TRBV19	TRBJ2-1	CASRGYDGQGQFF	TGTGCCAGTCGCGGATACGATGGTCAGGGACAGTTCTTC
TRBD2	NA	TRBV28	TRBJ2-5	CASSLRLPGLAGGPQETQYF	TGTGCCAGCAGTTTACGGCTTCCGGGACTAGCGGGAGGGCCTCAAGAGACCCAGTACTTC
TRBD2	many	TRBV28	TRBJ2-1	CASSPRTREQFF	TGTGCCAGCAGCCCACGGACTAGAGAGCAGTTCTTC
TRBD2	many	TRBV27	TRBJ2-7	CASSASLGLAGGVSYEQYF	TGTGCCAGCAGTGCAAGCCTTGGCCTAGCGGGAGGAGTCTCCTACGAGCAGTACTTC
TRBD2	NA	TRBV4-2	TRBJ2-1	CASSQDGPRGGEQFF	TGTGCCAGCAGCCAAGATGGACCGCGGGGAGGGGAGCAGTTCTTC
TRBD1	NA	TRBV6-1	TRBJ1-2	CASSVRQGPDYGYTF	TGTGCCAGCAGTGTCAGACAGGGACCGGACTATGGCTACACCTTC
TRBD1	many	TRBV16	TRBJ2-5	CASSIQARTGKEYF	TGTGCCAGCAGCATTCAAGCCCGGACAGGAAAAGAGTACTTC
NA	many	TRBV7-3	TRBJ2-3	CASSLTYSVSDTQYF	TGTGCCAGCAGCTTAACGTATTCCGTTTCAGATACGCAGTATTTT
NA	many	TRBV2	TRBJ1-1	CASRVTEAFF	TGTGCCAGCAGAGTCACTGAAGCTTTCTTT
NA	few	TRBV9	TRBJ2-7	CASSEPGRPYEQYF	TGTGCCAGCAGCGAGCCTGGGCGCCCCTACGAGCAGTACTTC
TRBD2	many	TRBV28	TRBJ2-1	CASNLIAGARNEQFF	TGTGCCAGCAACCTTATAGCGGGAGCGCGTAATGAGCAGTTCTTC
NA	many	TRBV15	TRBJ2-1	CATSRDRRKLNEQFF	TGTGCCACCAGCAGAGATCGCAGGAAATTGAATGAGCAGTTCTTC
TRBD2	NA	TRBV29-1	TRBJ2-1	CSVVLAGGTEQFF	TGCAGCGTTGTTCTAGCGGGAGGTACTGAGCAGTTCTTC
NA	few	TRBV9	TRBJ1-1	CASNRGDTEAFF	TGTGCCAGCAATCGGGGTGACACTGAAGCTTTCTTT
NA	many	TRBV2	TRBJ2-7	CASSGLSGVEQYF	TGTGCCAGCAGTGGTCTTTCCGGGGTCGAGCAGTACTTC
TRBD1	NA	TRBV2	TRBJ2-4	CASMGTGGIAKNIQYF	TGTGCCAGCATGGGGACAGGGGGGATAGCCAAAAACATTCAGTACTTC
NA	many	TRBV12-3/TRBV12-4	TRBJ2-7	CASSPPVGALLDEQYF	TGTGCCAGCAGCCCTCCCGTGGGGGCCCTTCTTGACGAGCAGTACTTC
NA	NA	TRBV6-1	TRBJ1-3	CASRSQGAGNTIYF	TGTGCCAGCAGATCGCAGGGTGCTGGAAACACCATATATTTT
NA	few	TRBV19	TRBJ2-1	CASSIRVGLGEFF	TGTGCCAGTAGTATTAGAGTCGGGCTGGGGGAGTTCTTC
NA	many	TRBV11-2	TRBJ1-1	CASSLGDGRNTEAFF	TGTGCCAGCAGCTTAGGGGACGGGAGGAACACTGAAGCTTTCTTT
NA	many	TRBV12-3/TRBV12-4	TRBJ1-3	CASRTAGTIYF	TGTGCCAGCAGAACGGCGGGCACCATATATTTT
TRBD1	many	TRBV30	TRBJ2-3	CAWRGDRGTDTQYF	TGTGCCTGGAGGGGGGACAGGGGCACAGATACGCAGTATTTT
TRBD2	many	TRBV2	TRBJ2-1	CASSPLPGLVDEQFF	TGTGCCAGCAGCCCTCTCCCGGGACTAGTCGATGAGCAGTTCTTC
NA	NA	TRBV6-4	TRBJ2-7	CASSDLRGSAVGGASYEQYF	TGTGCCAGCAGTGACCTTCGGGGGAGTGCCGTGGGCGGGGCCTCCTACGAGCAGTACTTC
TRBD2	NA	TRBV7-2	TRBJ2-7	CASSSRTSGTRGNPYEQYF	TGTGCCAGCAGCTCTCGGACTAGCGGGACGAGAGGTAACCCCTACGAGCAGTACTTC
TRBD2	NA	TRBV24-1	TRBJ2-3	CATSDYLGGGSTDTQYF	TGTGCCACCAGTGATTATCTGGGCGGGGGGAGCACAGATACGCAGTATTTT
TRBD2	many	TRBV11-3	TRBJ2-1	CASSLSGEFYNEQFF	TGTGCCAGCAGCTTAAGCGGGGAGTTCTACAATGAGCAGTTCTTC
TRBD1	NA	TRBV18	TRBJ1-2	CASSPGTGGDNYGYTF	TGTGCCAGCTCACCTGGGACAGGGGGCGACAACTATGGCTACACCTTC
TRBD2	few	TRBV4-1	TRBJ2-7	CASSQSGTSATYEQYF	TGCGCCAGCAGCCAATCCGGGACTAGCGCTACCTACGAGCAGTACTTC
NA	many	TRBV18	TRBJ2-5	CASSPYQETQYF	TGTGCCAGCTCACCGTACCAAGAGACCCAGTACTTC
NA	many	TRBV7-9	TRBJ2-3	CASSSRWGADTQYF	TGTGCCAGCAGCTCCCGTTGGGGGGCAGATACGCAGTATTTT
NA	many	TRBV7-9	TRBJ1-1	CASSSPDRPNTEAFF	TGTGCCAGCAGCTCCCCAGACAGGCCGAACACTGAAGCTTTCTTT
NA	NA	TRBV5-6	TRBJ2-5	CASSLVKSFQGQETQYF	TGTGCCAGCAGCTTGGTGAAGTCATTTCAGGGCCAAGAGACCCAGTACTTC
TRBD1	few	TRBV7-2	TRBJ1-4	CASSSGTGANEKLFF	TGTGCCAGCAGCTCCGGGACAGGGGCTAATGAAAAACTGTTTTTT
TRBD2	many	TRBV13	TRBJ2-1	CASSLETSGIYNEQFF	TGTGCCAGCAGCCTAGAGACTAGCGGAATCTACAATGAGCAGTTCTTC
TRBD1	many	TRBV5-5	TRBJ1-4	CASRRQGSAATNEKLFF	TGTGCCAGCAGACGACAGGGGAGTGCTGCAACTAATGAAAAACTGTTTTTT
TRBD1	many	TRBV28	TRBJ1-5	CATRDRGLSWPQHF	TGTGCCACCAGGGACAGGGGCCTCTCATGGCCCCAGCATTTT
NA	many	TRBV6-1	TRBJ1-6	CASSEELWGGSPLHF	TGTGCCAGCAGTGAAGAGTTGTGGGGAGGTTCACCCCTCCACTTT